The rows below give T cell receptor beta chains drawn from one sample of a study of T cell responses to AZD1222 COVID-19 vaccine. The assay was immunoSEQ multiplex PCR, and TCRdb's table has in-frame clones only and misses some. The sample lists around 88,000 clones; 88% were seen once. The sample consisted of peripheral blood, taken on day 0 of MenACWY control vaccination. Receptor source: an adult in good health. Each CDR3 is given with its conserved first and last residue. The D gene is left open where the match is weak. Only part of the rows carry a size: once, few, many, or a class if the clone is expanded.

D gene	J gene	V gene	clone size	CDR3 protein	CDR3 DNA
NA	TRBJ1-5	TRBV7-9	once	CASSLSGNSNQPQHF	TGTGCCAGCAGCTTATCTGGCAATAGCAATCAGCCCCAGCATTTT
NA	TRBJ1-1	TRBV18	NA	CASSPPRGGNRDLNTEAFF	TGTGCCAGCTCACCACCGCGAGGGGGAAACAGGGACCTGAACACTGAAGCTTTCTTT
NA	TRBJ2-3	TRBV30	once	CAWLRDRGGLGTQYF	TGTGCCTGGCTCCGAGACAGGGGAGGGTTAGGTACGCAGTATTTT
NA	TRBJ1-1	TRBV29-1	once	CSVVVTEAFF	TGCAGCGTTGTAGTCACTGAAGCTTTCTTT
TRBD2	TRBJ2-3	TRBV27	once	CASSLGWRGGITDTQYF	TGTGCCAGCAGTTTAGGTTGGCGGGGGGGCATTACAGATACGCAGTATTTT
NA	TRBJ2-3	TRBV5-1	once	CASSLGGPSDTQYF	TGCGCCAGCAGCTTGGGGGGTCCATCAGATACGCAGTATTTT
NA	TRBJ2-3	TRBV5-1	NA	CASSLGQGKDTQYF	TGCGCCAGCAGCTTGGGGCAGGGAAAAGATACGCAGTATTTT
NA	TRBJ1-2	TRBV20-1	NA	CSLGDYGYTF	TGCAGTCTTGGGGACTATGGCTACACCTTC
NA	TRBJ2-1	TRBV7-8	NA	CASSLVSRPAGNEQFF	TGTGCCAGCAGCTTAGTTAGCCGTCCGGCGGGTAATGAGCAGTTCTTC
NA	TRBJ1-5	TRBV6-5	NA	CASSGGYNQPQHF	TGTGCCAGCAGCGGGGGTTACAATCAGCCCCAGCATTTT
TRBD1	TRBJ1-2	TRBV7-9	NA	CASRPWGQQGGYTF	TGTGCCAGCAGACCCTGGGGACAGCAGGGTGGCTACACCTTC
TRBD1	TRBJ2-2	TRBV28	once	CASWGQGARKWNTGELFF	TGTGCCAGCTGGGGACAGGGGGCGCGTAAGTGGAACACCGGGGAGCTGTTTTTT
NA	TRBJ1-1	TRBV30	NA	CAGAGGGTEAFF	TGTGCCGGGGCGGGGGGGGGCACTGAAGCTTTCTTT
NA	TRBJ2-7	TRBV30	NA	CAWSRTGEQYF	TGTGCCTGGAGTAGGACTGGCGAGCAGTACTTC
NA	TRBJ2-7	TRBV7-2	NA	CASSQLLSYEQYF	TGTGCCAGCAGCCAGCTTCTATCCTACGAGCAGTACTTC
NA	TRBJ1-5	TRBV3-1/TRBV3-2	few	CASSLGGHSNQPQHF	TGTGCCAGCAGCCTTGGGGGCCATAGCAATCAGCCCCAGCATTTT
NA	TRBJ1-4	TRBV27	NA	CASSLKEKLFF	TGTGCCAGCAGTCTGAAGGAAAAACTGTTTTTT
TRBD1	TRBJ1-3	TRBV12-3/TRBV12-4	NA	CASKTGAGNTIYF	TGTGCCAGCAAGACAGGGGCTGGAAACACCATATATTTT
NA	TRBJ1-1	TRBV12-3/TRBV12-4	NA	CASSLRGNTEAFF	TGTGCCAGCAGTTTAAGGGGGAACACTGAAGCTTTCTTT
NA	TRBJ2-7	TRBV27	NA	CASSPDLQGAEQYF	TGTGCCAGCAGTCCGGATCTACAGGGAGCCGAGCAGTACTTC
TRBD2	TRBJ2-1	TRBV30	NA	CAWTLALAGEINEQFF	TGTGCCTGGACCTTGGCTCTAGCGGGGGAAATCAATGAGCAGTTCTTC
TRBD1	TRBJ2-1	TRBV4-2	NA	CASSPPGQGGLEQFF	TGTGCCAGCAGCCCGCCGGGACAGGGGGGACTTGAGCAGTTCTTC
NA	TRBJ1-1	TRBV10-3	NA	CAIKEGLGTEAFF	TGTGCCATCAAGGAGGGATTAGGCACTGAAGCTTTCTTT
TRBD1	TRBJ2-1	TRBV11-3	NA	CASSLDGQGAYNEQFF	TGTGCCAGCAGCTTAGATGGGCAGGGGGCCTACAATGAGCAGTTCTTC
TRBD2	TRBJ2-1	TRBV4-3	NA	CASSQGGGGAWNEQFF	TGCGCCAGCAGCCAAGGGGGCGGGGGGGCCTGGAATGAGCAGTTCTTC
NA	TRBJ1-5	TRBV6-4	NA	CASSDRIRTQPQHF	TGTGCCAGCAGTGACAGAATTCGGACTCAGCCCCAGCATTTT
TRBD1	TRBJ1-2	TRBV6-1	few	CASSERRGRFYGYTF	TGTGCCAGCAGTGAACGCAGGGGGCGGTTCTATGGCTACACCTTC
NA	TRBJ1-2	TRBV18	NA	CASTRGETYGYTF	TGTGCCAGCACCCGTGGGGAAACCTATGGCTACACCTTC
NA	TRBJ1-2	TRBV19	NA	CASTKTGAGDYGYTF	TGTGCCAGTACCAAAACGGGAGCCGGGGACTATGGCTACACCTTC
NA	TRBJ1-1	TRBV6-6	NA	CATRFGADTEAFF	TGTGCCACCCGTTTTGGTGCGGACACTGAAGCTTTCTTT
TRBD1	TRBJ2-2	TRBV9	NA	CASSVFQGARGTGELFF	TGTGCCAGCAGCGTTTTTCAGGGGGCGCGGGGCACCGGGGAGCTGTTTTTT
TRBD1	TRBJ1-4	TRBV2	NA	CASSGGDEKLFF	TGTGCCAGCTCAGGGGGGGATGAAAAACTGTTTTTT
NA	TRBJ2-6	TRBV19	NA	CASSPSRVGANVLTF	TGTGCCAGTAGTCCTAGTCGGGTTGGGGCCAACGTCCTGACTTTC
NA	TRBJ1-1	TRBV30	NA	CAWSKEQPYTEAFF	TGTGCCTGGAGTAAGGAACAGCCTTACACTGAAGCTTTCTTT
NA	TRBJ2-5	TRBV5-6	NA	CASSPGRIGETQYF	TGTGCCAGCAGCCCGGGTCGGATTGGCGAGACCCAGTACTTC
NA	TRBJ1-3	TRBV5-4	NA	CASSLVGSGNTIYF	TGTGCCAGCAGCTTGGTCGGCTCTGGAAACACCATATATTTT
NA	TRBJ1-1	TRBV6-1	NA	CASSDQGSNTEAFF	TGTGCCAGCAGTGATCAGGGTTCGAACACTGAAGCTTTCTTT
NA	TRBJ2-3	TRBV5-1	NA	CASSHPRGASTDTQYF	TGCGCCAGCAGTCATCCCCGGGGGGCGAGCACAGATACGCAGTATTTT
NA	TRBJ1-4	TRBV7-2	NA	CASSLPGIQEKLFF	TGTGCCAGCTCCCTGCCAGGGATTCAAGAAAAACTGTTTTTT
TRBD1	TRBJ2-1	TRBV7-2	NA	CASSGQGTTYNEQFF	TGTGCCAGCAGCGGACAGGGTACCACCTACAATGAGCAGTTCTTC
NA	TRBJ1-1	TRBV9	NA	CASSVGGADAGAFF	TGTGCCAGCAGCGTAGGGGGGGCTGACGCTGGGGCTTTCTTT
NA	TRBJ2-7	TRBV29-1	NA	CSVEGTDSYEQYF	TGCAGCGTTGAAGGGACAGACTCCTACGAGCAGTACTTC
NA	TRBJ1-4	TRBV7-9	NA	CASSLGFRQAANEKLFF	TGTGCCAGCAGCTTAGGGTTTAGACAGGCGGCTAATGAAAAACTGTTTTTT